The text below deals with one T cell receptor (beta chain). Germline V CDR1 and CDR2: LNHDA, SQIVND (reference sequence). The CDR3 contains 14 residues. V gave up 6 bases and J gave up 7 bases, with 16 bases separating them. The data were taken from a study of molecular identifiers for immune sequencing clone quantification. MiXCR, run by TCRdb on the PCR reads, gives a single entry per CDR3 protein. There are about 640,000 distinct CDR3 sequences in the sample; nearly 20% occur only once, and roughly 0.85% lies in the top ten. The rearrangement uses TRBV19 and TRBJ2-1; D tentatively reads TRBD1 or TRBD2 (5 bases each). This sequence originates from a human donor in good health. Some libraries in this study had Jurkat cell RNA spiked in. The sample consisted of naive CD8+ T cells from blood, with Jurkat cell RNA spiked in. Subset here: FACS-sorted CD8+CD4-CCR7+CD45RA+ naive T cells. The CDR3 protein is CASSVTGPLNEQFF. The CDR3 bases are TGTGCCAGTAGCGTGACGGGGCCCTTAAATGAGCAGTTCTTC.